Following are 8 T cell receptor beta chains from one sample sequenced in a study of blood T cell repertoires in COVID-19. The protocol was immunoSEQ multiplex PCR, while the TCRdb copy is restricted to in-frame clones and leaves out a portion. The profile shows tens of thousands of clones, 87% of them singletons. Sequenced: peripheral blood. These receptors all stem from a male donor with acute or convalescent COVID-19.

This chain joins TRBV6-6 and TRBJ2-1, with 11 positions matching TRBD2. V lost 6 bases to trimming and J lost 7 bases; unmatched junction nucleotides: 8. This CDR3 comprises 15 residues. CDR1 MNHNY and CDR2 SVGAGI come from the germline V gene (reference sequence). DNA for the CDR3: TGTGCCAGCAGCCCCGTTAGCGGGGGGGTTAATGAGCAGTTCTTC. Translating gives CASSPVSGGVNEQFF.

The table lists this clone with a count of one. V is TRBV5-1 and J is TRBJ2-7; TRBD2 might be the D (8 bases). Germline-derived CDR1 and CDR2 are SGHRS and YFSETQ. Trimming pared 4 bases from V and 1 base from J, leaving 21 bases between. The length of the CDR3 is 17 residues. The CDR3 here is CASSPGGGSGKSYEQYF. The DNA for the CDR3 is TGCGCCAGCAGCCCAGGGGGTGGTAGCGGGAAATCCTACGAGCAGTACTTC.

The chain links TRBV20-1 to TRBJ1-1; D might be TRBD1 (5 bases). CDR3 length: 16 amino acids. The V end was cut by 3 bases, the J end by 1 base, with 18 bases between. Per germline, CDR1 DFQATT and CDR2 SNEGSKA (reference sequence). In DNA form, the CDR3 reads TGCAGTGCTAGTTTTCCGCCAGGGCGAAGGAACACTGAAGCTTTCTTT. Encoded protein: CSASFPPGRRNTEAFF.

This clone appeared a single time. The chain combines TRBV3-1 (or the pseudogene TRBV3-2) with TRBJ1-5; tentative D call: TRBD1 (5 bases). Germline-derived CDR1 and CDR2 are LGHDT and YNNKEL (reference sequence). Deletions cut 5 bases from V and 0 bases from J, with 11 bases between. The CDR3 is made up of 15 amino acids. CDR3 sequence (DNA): TGTGCCAGCAGCATCGACAGTAATAGCAATCAGCCCCAGCATTTT. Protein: CASSIDSNSNQPQHF.

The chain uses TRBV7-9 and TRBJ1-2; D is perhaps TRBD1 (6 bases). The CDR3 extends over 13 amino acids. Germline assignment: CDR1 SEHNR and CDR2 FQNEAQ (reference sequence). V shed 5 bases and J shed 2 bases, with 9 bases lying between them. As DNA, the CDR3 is TGTGCCAGCAGCAAGGACAGAAACTATGGCTACACCTTC. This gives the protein CASSKDRNYGYTF.

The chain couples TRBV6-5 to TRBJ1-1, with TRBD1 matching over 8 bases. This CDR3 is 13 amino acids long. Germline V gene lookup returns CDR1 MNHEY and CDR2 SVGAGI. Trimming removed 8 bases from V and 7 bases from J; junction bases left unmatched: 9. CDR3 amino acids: CASSRGQAGEAFF. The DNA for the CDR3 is TGTGCCAGCTCTCGGGGACAGGCGGGTGAAGCTTTCTTT.

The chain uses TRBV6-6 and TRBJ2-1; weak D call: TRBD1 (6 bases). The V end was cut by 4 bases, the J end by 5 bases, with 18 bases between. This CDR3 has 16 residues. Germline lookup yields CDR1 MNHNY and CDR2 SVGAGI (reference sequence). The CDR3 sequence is CASSSNPGTKHNEQFF. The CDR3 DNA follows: TGTGCCAGCAGTTCCAATCCCGGGACAAAACACAATGAGCAGTTCTTC.

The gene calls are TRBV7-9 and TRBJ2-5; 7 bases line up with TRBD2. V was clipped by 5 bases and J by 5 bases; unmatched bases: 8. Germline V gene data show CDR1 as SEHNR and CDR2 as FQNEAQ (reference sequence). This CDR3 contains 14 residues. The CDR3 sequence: CASSQGGGGETQYF. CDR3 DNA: TGTGCCAGCAGCCAAGGAGGCGGGGGTGAGACCCAGTACTTC.